This TCR beta chain stems from a study of beta chain features in type 1 diabetes. Study results and limitations: Insertion counts at VDJ junctions were lower in type 1 diabetes patients, who also showed more deletions there. The naive, central memory and Treg TCRB repertoires looked more alike in patients than they did in healthy donors. For patients and controls alike, PCR might favor shorter templates to the same degree. Shortening that was moderate but significant affected the TCRB CDR3s of Type 1 diabetes patients in all four CD4+ subsets.

The study reverse transcribed the entire isolated RNA, so it sequenced expressed TCRB transcripts. Generated by immunoSEQ multiplex PCR, the TCRdb table keeps only in-frame clones and is missing some. The sample lists under 800,000 clones, around 15% occurring once. A note on this clone: Its specificity is unknown.

CDR3 length: 14 amino acids. V lost 3 bases and J 7 bases, leaving 13 bases between the germline ends. CDR1 is SGHDT, CDR2 YYEEEE, per germline. The V and J genes are TRBV5-6 and TRBJ1-4; tentative D call: TRBD1 (5 bases). The source material was naive CD4+ T cells from blood. The TCR sequence derives from a man between 18 and 35 years old in good health. CDR3 amino acids: CASSSSREGEKLFF. As DNA, the CDR3 is TGTGCCAGCAGCTCGAGCAGGGAAGGTGAAAAACTGTTTTTT. Variable domain in full (rest from reference TRBV5-6 and TRBJ1-4): DAGVTQSPTHLIKTRGQQVTLRCSPKSGHDTVSWYQQALGQGPQFIFQYYEEEERQRGNFPDRFSGHQFPNYSSELNVNALLLGDSALYLCASSSSREGEKLFFGSGTQLSVL.